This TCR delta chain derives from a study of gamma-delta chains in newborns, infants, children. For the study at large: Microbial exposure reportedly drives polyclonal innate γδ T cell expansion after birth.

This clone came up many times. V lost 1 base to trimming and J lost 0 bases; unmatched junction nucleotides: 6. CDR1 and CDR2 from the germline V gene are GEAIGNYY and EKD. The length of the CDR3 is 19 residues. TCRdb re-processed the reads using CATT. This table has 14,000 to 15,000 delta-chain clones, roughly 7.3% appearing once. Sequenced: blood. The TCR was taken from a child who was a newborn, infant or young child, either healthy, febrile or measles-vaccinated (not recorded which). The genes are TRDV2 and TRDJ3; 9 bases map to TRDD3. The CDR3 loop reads CACDTYWGKSSWDTRQMFF. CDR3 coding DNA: TGTGCCTGTGACACGTACTGGGGGAAAAGCTCCTGGGACACCCGACAGATGTTTTTC.